This T cell receptor beta chain was sequenced in a study of shared clonotypes between healthy human individuals. Overall study findings and caveats: Specimens sampled were limited to blood, with tissue repertoires likely differing. Clonotype sharing among donors likely depends on sequencing depth. The study drew on few donors, limiting represented genetic and exposure-history diversity.

Concerning this clone: Antigen: not known.

TCRdb's table, derived via immunoSEQ multiplex PCR, lists solely in-frame clones and lacks some. The sample yields about 450,000 clones, roughly 85% seen once. The sequence was collected from a woman between 40 and 55 years old in good health. Some clones in this sample may be carry-over from other donors' samples. Sample: PBMCs.

The CDR3 loop is CAISVGTGDNSPLHF. CDR3 nucleotide sequence: TGTGCCATCAGTGTCGGGACAGGGGATAATTCACCCCTCCACTTT. The genes are TRBV10-3 and TRBJ1-6; 10 positions agree with TRBD1. V shed 4 bases and J 5 bases; nucleotides not matched to a gene: 2. This CDR3 is built from 15 residues. Looked up from germline, CDR1 is ENHRY and CDR2 is SYGVKD.